The rows below give T cell receptor beta chains drawn from one sample of a study of blood T cell repertoires in COVID-19. Profiled with immunoSEQ multiplex PCR; TCRdb holds only in-frame clones, not every one. In the table there are about 99,000 clones, around 88% of which are singletons. The sequenced sample was peripheral blood. The origin of the receptors is a human donor in a cohort sampled during active COVID-19. The CDR3 runs from the conserved cysteine through the conserved F or W. A D gene is named only where the DNA matches it firmly. The size field is filled for only some rows; it gives once, few, many or a size class.

d_gene: TRBD1; abundance: NA; j_gene: TRBJ1-5; v_gene: TRBV7-9; CDR3aa: CASSSTGGNGQPQHF; CDR3nt: TGTGCCAGCAGCTCGACAGGGGGCAACGGTCAGCCCCAGCATTTT
d_gene: NA; abundance: NA; j_gene: TRBJ1-2; v_gene: TRBV6-1; CDR3aa: CASREIQGAHSNYGYTF; CDR3nt: TGTGCCAGCAGGGAAATCCAGGGTGCTCACTCTAACTATGGCTACACCTTC
d_gene: NA; abundance: NA; j_gene: TRBJ2-7; v_gene: TRBV18; CDR3aa: CASSPNTKYEQYF; CDR3nt: TGTGCCAGCTCACCCAATACAAAGTACGAGCAGTACTTC
d_gene: NA; abundance: NA; j_gene: TRBJ2-7; v_gene: TRBV5-1; CDR3aa: CASSSQAPSYEQYF; CDR3nt: TGCGCCAGCAGCTCTCAGGCACCGTCCTACGAGCAGTACTTC
d_gene: TRBD1; abundance: NA; j_gene: TRBJ2-7; v_gene: TRBV18; CDR3aa: CASSPPGQNYEQYF; CDR3nt: TGTGCCAGCTCACCTCCGGGACAGAACTACGAGCAGTACTTC
d_gene: NA; abundance: NA; j_gene: TRBJ2-7; v_gene: TRBV6-1; CDR3aa: CASSEGPRTEYYEQYF; CDR3nt: TGTGCCAGCAGTGAAGGCCCCAGGACAGAGTACTACGAGCAGTACTTC
d_gene: TRBD1; abundance: NA; j_gene: TRBJ1-1; v_gene: TRBV7-2; CDR3aa: CASSIMTGMNTEAFF; CDR3nt: TGTGCCAGCAGCATCATGACAGGGATGAACACTGAAGCTTTCTTT
d_gene: TRBD1; abundance: NA; j_gene: TRBJ2-5; v_gene: TRBV7-9; CDR3aa: CASSQAWDRGETQYF; CDR3nt: TGTGCCAGCAGCCAAGCGTGGGACAGAGGAGAGACCCAGTACTTC
d_gene: NA; abundance: NA; j_gene: TRBJ1-5; v_gene: TRBV7-2; CDR3aa: CASSLGPGHQPQHF; CDR3nt: TGTGCCAGCAGCTTGGGGCCCGGGCATCAGCCCCAGCATTTT
d_gene: TRBD2; abundance: NA; j_gene: TRBJ2-1; v_gene: TRBV4-1; CDR3aa: CASSQDPRDYAGSEQFF; CDR3nt: TGCGCCAGCAGCCAAGATCCCCGGGACTACGCCGGGAGTGAGCAGTTCTTC
d_gene: NA; abundance: NA; j_gene: TRBJ1-1; v_gene: TRBV11-2; CDR3aa: CASSRTTGGTEAFF; CDR3nt: TGTGCCAGCAGCCGTACAACAGGTGGCACTGAAGCTTTCTTT
d_gene: NA; abundance: NA; j_gene: TRBJ2-2; v_gene: TRBV19; CDR3aa: CASSIGTTNTGELFF; CDR3nt: TGTGCCAGTAGTATAGGGACTACGAACACCGGGGAGCTGTTTTTT
d_gene: NA; abundance: NA; j_gene: TRBJ1-1; v_gene: TRBV5-1; CDR3aa: CASSLMSVDTEAFF; CDR3nt: TGCGCCAGCAGCTTGATGTCAGTCGACACTGAAGCTTTCTTT
d_gene: TRBD1; abundance: NA; j_gene: TRBJ1-5; v_gene: TRBV27; CDR3aa: CASSSLRQGSNQPQHF; CDR3nt: TGTGCCAGCAGTTCCCTCCGACAGGGGAGCAATCAGCCCCAGCATTTT
d_gene: TRBD2; abundance: NA; j_gene: TRBJ2-7; v_gene: TRBV11-3; CDR3aa: CASSQEAGEIGEQYF; CDR3nt: TGTGCCAGCAGCCAAGAAGCGGGAGAGATCGGGGAGCAGTACTTC
d_gene: TRBD1; abundance: NA; j_gene: TRBJ2-5; v_gene: TRBV11-3; CDR3aa: CASSLAGTGGRETQYF; CDR3nt: TGTGCCAGCAGCCTAGCCGGGACAGGGGGTAGAGAGACCCAGTACTTC
d_gene: TRBD1; abundance: once; j_gene: TRBJ2-4; v_gene: TRBV7-2; CDR3aa: CASSLWTGYGKNIQYF; CDR3nt: TGTGCCAGCAGCCTATGGACAGGGTACGGCAAAAACATTCAGTACTTC
d_gene: TRBD1; abundance: NA; j_gene: TRBJ1-5; v_gene: TRBV12-5; CDR3aa: CASGPPGQGTTQPQHF; CDR3nt: TGTGCTAGTGGTCCGCCGGGACAGGGGACAACTCAGCCCCAGCATTTT
d_gene: TRBD2; abundance: NA; j_gene: TRBJ2-3; v_gene: TRBV24-1; CDR3aa: CATSDFGGLAGVTDTQYF; CDR3nt: TGTGCCACCAGTGATTTTGGAGGACTAGCGGGAGTCACAGATACGCAGTATTTT
d_gene: NA; abundance: NA; j_gene: TRBJ1-1; v_gene: TRBV18; CDR3aa: CASSLRAQKEAEAFF; CDR3nt: TGTGCCAGCTCACTCCGGGCCCAAAAGGAGGCTGAAGCTTTCTTT
d_gene: NA; abundance: NA; j_gene: TRBJ2-3; v_gene: TRBV5-1; CDR3aa: CASSLGVLSTDTQYF; CDR3nt: TGCGCCAGCAGCTTGGGAGTCCTCTCCACAGATACGCAGTATTTT
d_gene: TRBD2; abundance: NA; j_gene: TRBJ2-3; v_gene: TRBV11-3; CDR3aa: CASSLGTSVTDTQYF; CDR3nt: TGTGCCAGCAGCTTGGGGACTAGCGTCACAGATACGCAGTATTTT
d_gene: NA; abundance: NA; j_gene: TRBJ2-5; v_gene: TRBV19; CDR3aa: CASSILGTDQETQYF; CDR3nt: TGTGCCAGTAGTATACTGGGGACTGATCAAGAGACCCAGTACTTC